What follows describes a single T cell receptor (beta chain). Its antigen is as yet unknown. 13 Jbeta primers and 60 Vbeta primers were used for the PCR. Generated by immunoSEQ multiplex PCR, the TCRdb table keeps only in-frame clones and is missing some. The sample has around 170,000 clones, about three quarters seen once. CDR1 SGHVS and CDR2 FQNEAQ come from the germline V gene. The CDR3 covers 17 residues. Trimming stripped 1 base from V and 8 bases from J, with 23 bases between. These data come from a study of cytomegalovirus exposure and HLA in healthy donors. Study as a whole: Among 350 to 500 genotyped donors, about 83% fell in the Caucasian-associated ancestry cluster. General study findings and limits: No immune exposure information besides CMV serostatus was available. In vitro checks showed that a few CMV-associated chains really do target CMV antigens.

The sample taken for sequencing was PBMCs. The chain employs TRBV7-8 and TRBJ1-2; no firm D call. The source of this sequence is a girl under 18 in good health and CMV-seronegative. CDR3 nucleotide sequence: TGTGCCAGCAGCTTAGGAGCAGGATCAACGCTGGGCTCCGGCTACACCTTC. This translates into CASSLGAGSTLGSGYTF.